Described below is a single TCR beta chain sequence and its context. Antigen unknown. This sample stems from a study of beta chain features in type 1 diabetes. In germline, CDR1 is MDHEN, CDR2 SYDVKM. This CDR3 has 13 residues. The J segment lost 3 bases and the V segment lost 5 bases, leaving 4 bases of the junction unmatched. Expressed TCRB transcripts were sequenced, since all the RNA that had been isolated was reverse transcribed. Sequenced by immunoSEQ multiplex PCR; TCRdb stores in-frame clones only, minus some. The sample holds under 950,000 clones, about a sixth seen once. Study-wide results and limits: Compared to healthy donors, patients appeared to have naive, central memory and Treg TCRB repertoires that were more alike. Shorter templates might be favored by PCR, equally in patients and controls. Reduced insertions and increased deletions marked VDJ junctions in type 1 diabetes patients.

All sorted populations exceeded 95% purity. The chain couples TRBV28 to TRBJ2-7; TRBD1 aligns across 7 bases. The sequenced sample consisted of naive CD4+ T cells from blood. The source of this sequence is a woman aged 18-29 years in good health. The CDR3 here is CASSVGTVYEQYF. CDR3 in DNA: TGTGCCAGCAGTGTCGGGACAGTCTACGAGCAGTACTTC. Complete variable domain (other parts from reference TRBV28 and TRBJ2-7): DVKVTQSSRYLVKRTGEKVFLECVQDMDHENMFWYRQDPGLGLRLIYFSYDVKMKEKGDIPEGYSVSREKKERFSLILESASTNQTSMYLCASSVGTVYEQYFGPGTRLTVT.